Detailed here is one T cell receptor beta chain. Methods used by the authors: For nucleated cells, counts were estimated from reference gene primer amplification. The method was immunoSEQ multiplex PCR; TCRdb's version includes in-frame clones alone and lacks a portion of them. V and J calls and clone size follow that table, whereas D and trimming were derived from the DNA. The repertoire has more than 200,000 clones, under 90% of them found once; the top ten carry 4.4%. This specimen belongs to a study of blood T cell repertoires in COVID-19. Study details: Whether acute or convalescent, the COVID-19 samples came from the United States, Italy and Spain. T cells, B-cell-depleted T cells, or PBMCs provided the cDNA or gDNA that served as material.

The V and J ends lost 5 bases and 9 bases, in that order; junction bases with no gene match: 4. Germline CDR1 reads PRHDT; CDR2 reads FYEKMQ (reference sequence). The CDR3 has 14 residues. The sample was peripheral blood. This rearrangement joins TRBV13 to TRBJ1-6, with 10 nucleotides matching TRBD1. The origin of this receptor is a man aged 45 to 65 with acute or convalescent COVID-19. The CDR3 protein is CASSRDRGRSPLHF. The CDR3 DNA reads as TGTGCCAGCAGCCGTGACAGGGGGCGTTCACCCCTCCACTTT.